This T cell receptor (beta chain) was sequenced for a study of cytomegalovirus exposure and HLA in healthy donors. Findings and caveats of the study: CMV antigen specificity of three CMV-associated chains was confirmed in vitro. Later examination showed HLA-associated TCR beta chains had greater clonal expansion than equally common others.

The primer mix had 60 Vbeta and 13 Jbeta primers. Measured with immunoSEQ multiplex PCR; TCRdb has only the in-frame clones, and not every one. The sample shows approximately 80,000 clones, roughly 61% of them seen only once. Turning to this clone: Its target is unknown.

CDR3 length equals 14 residues. Germline V gene data show CDR1 as SGDLS and CDR2 as YYNGEE. V was pared by 0 bases and J by 1 base, with 7 bases between. The TCR was taken from a woman between 40 and 55 years old in good health and CMV-seropositive. The sample comprised PBMCs. The genes are TRBV9 and TRBJ2-5; TRBD2 is a possible D gene (5 bases). CDR3 loop: CASSVAGSQETQYF. As DNA, the CDR3 is TGTGCCAGCAGCGTAGCGGGGTCCCAAGAGACCCAGTACTTC. The full variable domain, in which reference TRBV9 and TRBJ2-5 provide the parts outside the CDR3, is DSGVTQTPKHLITATGQRVTLRCSPRSGDLSVYWYQQSLDQGLQFLIQYYNGEERAKGNILERFSAQQFPDLHSELNLSSLELGDSALYFCASSVAGSQETQYFGPGTRLLVL.